Detailed here is one T cell receptor (beta chain). Its antigen remains unknown. TCRdb's copy holds only in-frame clones and misses some; the assay was immunoSEQ multiplex PCR. The data contain tens of thousands of clones, 88% of them seen just once; the ten biggest clones take up under 1.5%. Trimming stripped 5 bases from V and 1 base from J, with 8 bases between. The CDR3 runs to 13 residues. CDR1 and CDR2 from the germline V gene are SGHVS and FQNEAQ. This sample stems from a study of T cells in narcolepsy. Study background: Patients with NT1 or NT2 and healthy control donors were enrolled. Overall study findings and caveats: Healthy controls reportedly lacked the autoreactive clonotypes serially found in patients' blood.

This sequence originates from a human donor with narcolepsy. The material sequenced was CD45RA- memory CD4+ T cells from PBMCs. The V and J genes are TRBV7-8 and TRBJ1-1; D possibly corresponds to TRBD1 (5 bases). Written as DNA, the CDR3 is TGTGCCAGCAGCCGCGACAGGAACACTGAAGCTTTCTTT. Translated, it gives CASSRDRNTEAFF.